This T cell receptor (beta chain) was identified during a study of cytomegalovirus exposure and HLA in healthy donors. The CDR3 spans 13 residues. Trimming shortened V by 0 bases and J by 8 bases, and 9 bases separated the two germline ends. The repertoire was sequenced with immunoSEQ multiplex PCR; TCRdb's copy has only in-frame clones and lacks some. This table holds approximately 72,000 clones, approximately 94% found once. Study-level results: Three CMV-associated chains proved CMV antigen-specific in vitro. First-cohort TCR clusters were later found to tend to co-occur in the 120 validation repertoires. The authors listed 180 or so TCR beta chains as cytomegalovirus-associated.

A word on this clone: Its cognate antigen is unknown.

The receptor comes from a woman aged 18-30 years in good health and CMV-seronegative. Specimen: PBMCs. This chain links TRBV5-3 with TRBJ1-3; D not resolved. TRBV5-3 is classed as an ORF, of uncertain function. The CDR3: CARSLGAVDTIYF. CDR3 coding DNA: TGTGCCAGAAGCTTGGGGGCCGTGGACACCATATATTTT.